Below are 9 T cell receptor beta chains sequenced from a single sample in a study of T cell responses to AZD1222 COVID-19 vaccine. The repertoire was sequenced with immunoSEQ multiplex PCR; TCRdb's copy has only in-frame clones and lacks some. The table includes more than 110,000 clones, around 93% detected once. Sample: peripheral blood, taken on day 0 of AZD1222 vaccination. The receptors stem from an adult in good health.

The chain recombines TRBV5-1 with TRBJ2-7; D is possibly TRBD1 (6 bases). The V end lost 5 bases, the J end lost 9 bases, and 18 bases lay between the germline ends. CDR1 and CDR2 from the germline V gene are SGHRS and YFSETQ. The CDR3 loop spans 13 amino acids. CDR3: CASSNLGGAWQYF. Here the CDR3 DNA reads TGCGCCAGCAGTAACCTAGGGGGAGCTTGGCAGTACTTC.

V is TRBV27 and J is TRBJ1-6; 10 bases are shared with TRBD1. V shed 6 bases and J 9 bases; nucleotides not matched to a gene: 5. Per germline, CDR1 MNHEY and CDR2 SMNVEV (reference sequence). CDR3 length: 14 amino acids. Written as DNA, the CDR3 is TGTGCCAGCAGATCCGGACAGGGGGGTTCACCCCTCCACTTT. Its protein is CASRSGQGGSPLHF.

The chain carries TRBV5-1 and TRBJ1-4; no clear D gene. The CDR3 has 14 amino acids. Germline V gene lookup returns CDR1 SGHRS and CDR2 YFSETQ. With 3 bases removed from V and 7 bases from J, the gap between germline ends came to 13 bases. CDR3 sequence reads: CASSWALEGEKLFF. CDR3 coding DNA: TGCGCCAGCAGCTGGGCCCTGGAGGGTGAAAAACTGTTTTTT.

This clone has only a few counts. The V and J genes are TRBV3-1 (or the pseudogene TRBV3-2) and TRBJ1-6; no reliable D call. V was cut by 2 bases and J by 3 bases, with 8 bases left in between. The CDR3 extends over 15 amino acids. CDR1 LGHDT and CDR2 YNNKEL come from the germline V gene (reference sequence). For the CDR3, the DNA is TGTGCCAGCAGCCAACAAGTGGGCTATAATTCACCCCTCCACTTT. This sequence encodes CASSQQVGYNSPLHF.

The rearrangement links TRBV28 to TRBJ1-5; TRBD1 is a possible D gene (5 bases). Germline CDR1 MDHEN, CDR2 SYDVKM. The CDR3 has 16 amino acids. V gave up 6 bases and J gave up 5 bases, with 20 bases separating them. The CDR3 nucleotides read TGTGCCAGCAGACCTTACCCAGGCAGGGCCCATCAGCCCCAGCATTTT. Residues: CASRPYPGRAHQPQHF.

This clone is labeled medium-sized (0.01 to 0.1%). The V and J genes are TRBV19 and TRBJ2-6, with 7 nucleotides matching TRBD2. V gave up 0 bases and J gave up 2 bases; unmatched junction bases: 1. CDR3 length: 16 residues. Germline CDR1 and CDR2: LNHDA and SQIVND (reference sequence). The CDR3 here is CASSIEAGTGANVLTF. The CDR3, as DNA: TGTGCCAGTAGTATAGAAGCGGGGACTGGGGCCAACGTCCTGACTTTC.

This chain links TRBV4-3 with TRBJ1-6; perhaps TRBD1 as D (6 bases). Trimming removed 1 base from V and 4 bases from J, with 11 bases in between. The CDR3 sequence is 16 residues long. Germline V gene lookup returns CDR1 LGHNA and CDR2 YSLEER. The DNA for the CDR3 is TGCGCCAGCAGCCAAGGGACAGAGAGATATAATTCACCCCTCCACTTT. Amino acid sequence: CASSQGTERYNSPLHF.

On this clone: The sample holds other DNA sequences that translate to the same CDR3. The J gene is TRBJ2-5, the V gene TRBV5-1; D is unresolved. Trimming took off 2 bases at V and 3 bases at J, with 2 bases between the two ends. The CDR3 extends over 11 amino acids. Germline CDR1 reads SGHRS; CDR2 reads YFSETQ. The CDR3 DNA follows: TGCGCCAGCAGCTTAGAAGAGACCCAGTACTTC. Its translation: CASSLEETQYF. Full variable domain (remainder filled in from reference TRBV5-1 and TRBJ2-5): KAGVTQTPRYLIKTRGQQVTLSCSPISGHRSVSWYQQTPGQGLQFLFEYFSETQRNKGNFPGRFSGRQFSNSRSEMNVSTLELGDSALYLCASSLEETQYFGPGTRLLVL.

This clone was seen just once. The chain uses TRBV12-3 or TRBV12-4 and TRBJ2-3; possibly TRBD2 for D (5 bases). V lost 6 bases to trimming and J lost 6 bases, with 10 bases between them. The CDR3 consists of 12 residues. CDR3 sequence: CASSPSGDTQYF. Here the CDR3 DNA reads TGTGCCAGCAGCCCCAGCGGCGATACGCAGTATTTT.